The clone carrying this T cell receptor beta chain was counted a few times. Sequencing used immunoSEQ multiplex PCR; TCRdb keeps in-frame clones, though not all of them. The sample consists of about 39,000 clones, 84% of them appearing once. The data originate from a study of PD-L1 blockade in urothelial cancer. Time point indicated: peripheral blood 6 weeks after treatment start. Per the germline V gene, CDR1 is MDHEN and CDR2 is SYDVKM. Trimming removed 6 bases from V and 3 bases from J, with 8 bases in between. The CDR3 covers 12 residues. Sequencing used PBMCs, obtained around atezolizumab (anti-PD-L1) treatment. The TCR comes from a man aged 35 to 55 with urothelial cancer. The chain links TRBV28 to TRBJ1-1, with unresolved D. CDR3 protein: CASSPPDTEAFF. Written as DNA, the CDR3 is TGTGCCAGCAGCCCCCCAGACACTGAAGCTTTCTTT.